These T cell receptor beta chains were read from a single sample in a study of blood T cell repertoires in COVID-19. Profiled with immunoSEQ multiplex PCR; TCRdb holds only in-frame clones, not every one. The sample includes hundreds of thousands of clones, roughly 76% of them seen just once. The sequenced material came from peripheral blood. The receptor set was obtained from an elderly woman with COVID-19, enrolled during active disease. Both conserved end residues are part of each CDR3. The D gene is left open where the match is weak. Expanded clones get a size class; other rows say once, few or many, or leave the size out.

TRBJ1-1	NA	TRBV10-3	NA	CAISDGGLGGTEAFF	TGTGCCATCAGTGACGGGGGACTGGGGGGCACTGAAGCTTTCTTT
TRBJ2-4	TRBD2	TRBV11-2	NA	CASSLRSGGGNIQYF	TGTGCCAGCAGCTTAAGGTCGGGGGGAGGAAACATTCAGTACTTC
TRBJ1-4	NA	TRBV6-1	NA	CASSELGVGRVGEKLFF	TGTGCCAGCAGTGAATTGGGGGTTGGGAGGGTCGGCGAAAAACTGTTTTTT
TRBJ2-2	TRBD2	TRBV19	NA	CASSRLAGVVTGELFF	TGTGCCAGTAGTCGACTAGCGGGAGTGGTCACCGGGGAGCTGTTTTTT
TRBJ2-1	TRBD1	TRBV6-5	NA	CASSYTQGAGYNEQFF	TGTGCCAGCAGTTACACGCAGGGGGCTGGGTACAATGAGCAGTTCTTC
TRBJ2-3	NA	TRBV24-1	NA	CATSDTYRERKDTQYF	TGTGCCACCAGTGATACATACAGGGAACGGAAAGATACGCAGTATTTT
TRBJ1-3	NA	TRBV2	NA	CASSDKRRNSGNTIYF	TGTGCCAGCAGTGATAAGAGGAGGAACTCTGGAAACACCATATATTTT
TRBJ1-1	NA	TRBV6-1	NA	CASSELRVPTEAFF	TGTGCCAGCAGTGAACTGAGGGTCCCCACTGAAGCTTTCTTT
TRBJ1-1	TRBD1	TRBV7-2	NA	CASSGGRGYTEAFF	TGTGCCAGTTCAGGGGGCCGGGGTTACACTGAAGCTTTCTTT
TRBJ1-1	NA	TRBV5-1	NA	CASSPRGLNTEAFF	TGCGCCAGCAGCCCGCGGGGATTGAACACTGAAGCTTTCTTT
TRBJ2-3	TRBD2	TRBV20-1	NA	CSASSRTRRGADTQYF	TGCAGTGCTAGTTCCCGGACTAGAAGGGGAGCAGATACGCAGTATTTT
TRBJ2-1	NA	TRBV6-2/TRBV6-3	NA	CASSYRSPGSSEQFF	TGTGCCAGCAGTTACCGGTCCCCAGGGTCCAGCGAGCAGTTCTTC
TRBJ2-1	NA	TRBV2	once	CASRRRPDNEQFF	TGTGCCAGCAGGAGGCGCCCTGACAATGAGCAGTTCTTC
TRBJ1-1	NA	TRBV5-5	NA	CASGGNSPTEAFF	TGTGCCAGCGGAGGAAATTCTCCCACTGAAGCTTTCTTT
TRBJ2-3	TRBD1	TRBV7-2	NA	CASSYRQGFGTDTQYF	TGTGCCAGCAGCTACCGACAGGGCTTTGGCACAGATACGCAGTATTTT
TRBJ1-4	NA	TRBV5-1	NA	CASSSRGLAEKLFF	TGCGCCAGCAGCTCTCGCGGACTGGCGGAAAAACTGTTTTTT
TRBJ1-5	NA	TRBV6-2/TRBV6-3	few	CASSPSKLGVNQPQHF	TGTGCCAGCAGCCCTTCTAAGCTGGGAGTCAATCAGCCCCAGCATTTT
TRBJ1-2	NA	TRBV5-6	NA	CASSLAGADYGYTF	TGTGCCAGCAGCTTAGCGGGGGCGGACTATGGCTACACCTTC
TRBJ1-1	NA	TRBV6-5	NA	CASTPLVRLGRAFF	TGTGCCAGCACTCCCTTAGTCCGTTTGGGGCGAGCTTTCTTT
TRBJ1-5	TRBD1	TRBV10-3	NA	CAISGGDREGNQPQHF	TGTGCCATCAGTGGGGGGGACAGGGAAGGCAATCAGCCCCAGCATTTT
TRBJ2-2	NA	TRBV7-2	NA	CASSPRGGTGELFF	TGTGCCAGCAGCCCCCGGGGTGGCACCGGGGAGCTGTTTTTT
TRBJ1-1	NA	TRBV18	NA	CASSPSTAHEAFF	TGTGCCAGCTCACCCTCGACAGCCCATGAAGCTTTCTTT
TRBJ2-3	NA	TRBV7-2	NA	CASSLGGGVTYTQYF	TGTGCCAGCAGCTTAGGAGGAGGCGTTACATATACGCAGTATTTT
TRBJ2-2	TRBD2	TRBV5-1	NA	CASSPGTSGSGELFF	TGCGCCAGCAGCCCGGGGACTAGCGGGTCGGGGGAGCTGTTTTTT
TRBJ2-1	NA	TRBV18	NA	CASSPPDRSNEQFF	TGTGCCAGCTCACCACCGGATAGGAGCAATGAGCAGTTCTTC
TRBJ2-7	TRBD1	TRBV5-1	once	CASSWTGVGYEQYF	TGCGCCAGCAGCTGGACAGGGGTAGGGTACGAGCAGTACTTC
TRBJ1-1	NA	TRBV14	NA	CASSQATLSEAFF	TGTGCCAGCAGCCAAGCTACCCTGAGCGAAGCTTTCTTT
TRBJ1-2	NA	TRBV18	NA	CASSPQENYGYTF	TGTGCCAGCTCACCACAGGAGAACTATGGCTACACCTTC
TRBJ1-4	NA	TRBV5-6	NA	CASSLMGQDNEKLFF	TGTGCCAGCAGCTTGATGGGGCAAGATAATGAAAAACTGTTTTTT
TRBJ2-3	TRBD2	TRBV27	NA	CASSLSQTSGMMAQYF	TGTGCCAGCAGTTTATCCCAGACTAGCGGGATGATGGCGCAGTATTTT
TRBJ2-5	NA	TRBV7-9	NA	CASSYRAETQYF	TGTGCCAGCAGTTACAGGGCGGAGACCCAGTACTTC
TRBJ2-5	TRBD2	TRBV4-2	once	CASSGDSSGGFTQYF	TGTGCCAGCAGCGGAGATTCTAGCGGGGGTTTTACCCAGTACTTC
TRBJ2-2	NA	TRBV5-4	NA	CASSLAGAGGELFF	TGTGCCAGCAGCTTGGCCGGAGCGGGTGGGGAGCTGTTTTTT
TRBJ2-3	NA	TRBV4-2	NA	CASSPKRHSESTDTQYF	TGTGCCAGCAGCCCCAAACGTCATAGCGAAAGCACAGATACGCAGTATTTT
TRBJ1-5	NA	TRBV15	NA	CATSRDSRENQPQHF	TGTGCCACCAGCAGAGATTCACGGGAGAATCAGCCCCAGCATTTT
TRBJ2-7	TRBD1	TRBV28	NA	CASTYGTAFKQYF	TGTGCCAGCACTTACGGGACAGCCTTTAAGCAGTACTTC
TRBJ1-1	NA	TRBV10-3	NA	CAISGRGENTEAFF	TGTGCCATCAGTGGGCGGGGGGAGAACACTGAAGCTTTCTTT
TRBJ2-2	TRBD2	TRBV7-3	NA	CASSLQPGGSSGELFF	TGTGCCAGCAGCTTACAGCCGGGGGGAAGTTCCGGGGAGCTGTTTTTT
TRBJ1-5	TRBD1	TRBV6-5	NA	CAARDGTGAYQPQHF	TGTGCCGCGAGAGATGGGACAGGGGCCTATCAGCCCCAGCATTTT
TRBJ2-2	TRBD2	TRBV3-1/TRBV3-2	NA	CASSRSGLAGGTGELFF	TGTGCCAGCAGCCGATCAGGACTAGCGGGGGGTACCGGGGAGCTGTTTTTT
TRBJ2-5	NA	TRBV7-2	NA	CASSPGLLTETQYF	TGTGCCAGCAGCCCGGGACTCCTTACAGAGACCCAGTACTTC
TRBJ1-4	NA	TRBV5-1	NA	CASSLGQSSTNEKLFF	TGCGCCAGCAGCTTGGGACAGTCTTCAACTAATGAAAAACTGTTTTTT
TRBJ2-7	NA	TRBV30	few	CAWTRQVSYEQYF	TGTGCCTGGACAAGACAGGTGTCCTACGAGCAGTACTTC
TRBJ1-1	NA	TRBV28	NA	CASSLLQGGAFF	TGTGCCAGCAGTTTACTTCAGGGTGGAGCTTTCTTT
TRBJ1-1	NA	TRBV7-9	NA	CASSLTQGNTEAFF	TGTGCCAGCAGTTTAACCCAGGGTAACACTGAAGCTTTCTTT
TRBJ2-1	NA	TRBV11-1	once	CASSANGTPDEQFF	TGTGCCAGCAGCGCAAACGGGACACCCGATGAGCAGTTCTTC
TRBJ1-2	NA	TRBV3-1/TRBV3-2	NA	CASSPTSAGRDYGYTF	TGTGCCAGCAGCCCGACTTCGGCGGGGCGGGACTATGGCTACACCTTC
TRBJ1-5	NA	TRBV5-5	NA	CASSLEGVDQPQHF	TGTGCCAGCAGCTTGGAAGGGGTGGACCAGCCCCAGCATTTT
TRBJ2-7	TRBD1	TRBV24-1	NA	CATSDTGTGGYEQYF	TGTGCCACCAGTGATACCGGGACAGGGGGCTACGAGCAGTACTTC
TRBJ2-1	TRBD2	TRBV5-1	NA	CASSFGGSSYNEQFF	TGCGCCAGCAGCTTCGGGGGGAGCTCCTACAATGAGCAGTTCTTC
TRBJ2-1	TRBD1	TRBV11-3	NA	CASSPGTGVVDEQFF	TGTGCCAGCAGTCCCGGGACAGGGGTAGTCGATGAGCAGTTCTTC
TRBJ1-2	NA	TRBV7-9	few	CASSFGQQGYGYTF	TGTGCCAGCAGCTTTGGACAGCAGGGCTATGGCTACACCTTC
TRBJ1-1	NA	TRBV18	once	CASSPPPGNTEAFF	TGTGCCAGCTCACCACCCCCGGGGAACACTGAAGCTTTCTTT
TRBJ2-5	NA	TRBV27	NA	CASRPLGGLQETQYF	TGTGCCAGCAGGCCTCTCGGGGGATTACAAGAGACCCAGTACTTC
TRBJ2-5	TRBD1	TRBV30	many	CAWSPGQRVHETQYF	TGTGCCTGGAGTCCGGGACAGCGTGTCCACGAGACCCAGTACTTC
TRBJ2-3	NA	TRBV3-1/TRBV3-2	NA	CASSQVLRSTDTQYF	TGTGCCAGCAGCCAGGTCTTGCGGAGCACAGATACGCAGTATTTT
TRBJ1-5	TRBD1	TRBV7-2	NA	CASSQGVGQPQHF	TGTGCCAGCAGTCAGGGGGTAGGTCAGCCCCAGCATTTT
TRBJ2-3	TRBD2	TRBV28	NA	CASSTRTSGRASLHTDTQYF	TGTGCCAGCAGTACCCGGACTAGCGGGAGGGCCTCCCTCCACACAGATACGCAGTATTTT
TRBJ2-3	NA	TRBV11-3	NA	CASSLGASTDTQYF	TGTGCCAGCAGCTTGGGGGCGTCCACAGATACGCAGTATTTT
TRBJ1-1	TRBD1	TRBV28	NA	CASSLRQGGSTEAFF	TGTGCCAGCAGTCTGAGACAGGGTGGGAGCACTGAAGCTTTCTTT